This TCR beta chain appears in the sequencing data of a study of T cells expressing NK-cell markers. About the study: Cells sorted as CD3+CD56+NKG2C+, CD3+CD56+NKG2C- and CD3+CD56-NKG2C+ T cells supplied the TCR beta repertoires.

Researchers built TCR beta cDNA using 5'RACE template switching with UMIs. TCRdb reprocessed the 5' RACE reads and stores each CDR3 protein as one record, lacking DNA. This table holds some 280,000 distinct CDR3 sequences. The CDR3 totals 13 residues. Germline V lookup: CDR1 SEHNR, CDR2 FQNEAQ (reference sequence). Sequencing was done on a sample of blood T cells: a sorted CD56 or NKG2C T cell subset, CD4+ or CD8+ T cells, or bulk PBMC T cells (not recorded which). The chain couples TRBV7-9 to TRBJ2-1. The sequence came from a man between 18 and 29 years old in good health. This CDR3 is CASRPDLLNEQFF.